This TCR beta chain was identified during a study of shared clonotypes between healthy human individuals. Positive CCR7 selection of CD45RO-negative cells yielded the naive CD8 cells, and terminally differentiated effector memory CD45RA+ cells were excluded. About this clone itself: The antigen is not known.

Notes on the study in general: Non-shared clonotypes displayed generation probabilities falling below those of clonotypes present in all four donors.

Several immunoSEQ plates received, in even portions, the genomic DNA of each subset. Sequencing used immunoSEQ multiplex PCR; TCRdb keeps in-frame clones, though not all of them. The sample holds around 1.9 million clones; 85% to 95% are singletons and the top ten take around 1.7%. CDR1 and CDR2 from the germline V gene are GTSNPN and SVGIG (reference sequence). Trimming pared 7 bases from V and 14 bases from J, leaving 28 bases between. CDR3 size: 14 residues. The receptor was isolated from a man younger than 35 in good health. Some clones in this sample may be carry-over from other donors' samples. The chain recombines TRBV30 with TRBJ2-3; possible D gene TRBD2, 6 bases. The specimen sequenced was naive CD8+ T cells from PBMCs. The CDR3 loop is CASSKVAPQAEGYF. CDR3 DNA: TGTGCCTCCTCCAAGGTCGCCCCGCAGGCGGAGGGGTATTTT.